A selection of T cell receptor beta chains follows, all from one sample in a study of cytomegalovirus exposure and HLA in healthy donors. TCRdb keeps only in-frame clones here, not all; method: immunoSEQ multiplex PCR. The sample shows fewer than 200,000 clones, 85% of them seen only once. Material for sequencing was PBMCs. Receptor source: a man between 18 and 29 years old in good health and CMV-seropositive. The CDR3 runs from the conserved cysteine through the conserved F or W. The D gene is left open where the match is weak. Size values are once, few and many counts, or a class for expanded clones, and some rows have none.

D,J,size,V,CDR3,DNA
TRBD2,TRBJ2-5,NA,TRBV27,CASSPSRGGRQETQYF,TGTGCCAGCAGCCCCTCACGGGGGGGCCGTCAGGAGACCCAGTACTTC
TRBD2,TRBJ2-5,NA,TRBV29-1,CIPQRGGPETQYF,TGCATCCCTCAACGGGGGGGCCCAGAGACCCAGTACTTC
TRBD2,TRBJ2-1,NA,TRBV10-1,CASSVAGDDNEQFF,TGCGCCAGCAGTGTTGCGGGAGACGACAATGAGCAGTTCTTC
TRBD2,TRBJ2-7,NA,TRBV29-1,CSVLLTSGTHYEQYF,TGCAGCGTCTTATTGACTAGCGGGACGCACTACGAGCAGTACTTC
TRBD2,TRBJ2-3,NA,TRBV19,CASSMDWLAGGDTQYF,TGTGCCAGTAGTATGGATTGGCTAGCGGGAGGAGATACGCAGTATTTT
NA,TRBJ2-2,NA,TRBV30,CAWSTNRPSTGELFF,TGTGCCTGGAGTACGAACAGGCCATCCACCGGGGAGCTGTTTTTT
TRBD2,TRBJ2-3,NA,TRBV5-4,CASSRPTSGPSTDTQYF,TGTGCCAGCAGCCGTCCGACTAGCGGACCTAGCACAGATACGCAGTATTTT
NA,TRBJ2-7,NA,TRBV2,CASSGLATYEQYF,TGTGCCAGCTCGGGACTCGCTACCTACGAGCAGTACTTC
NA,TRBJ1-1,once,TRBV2,CASTSRAGQATEAFF,TGTGCCAGCACCTCACGAGCGGGTCAGGCAACTGAAGCTTTCTTT
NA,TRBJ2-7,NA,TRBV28,CASSLSALNTYEQYF,TGTGCCAGCAGTTTAAGCGCACTAAATACCTACGAGCAGTACTTC
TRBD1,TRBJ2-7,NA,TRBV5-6,CASSVAGQGFHEQYF,TGTGCCAGCAGCGTTGCGGGACAGGGGTTCCACGAGCAGTACTTC
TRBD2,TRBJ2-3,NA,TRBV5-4,CASSSTSGGALTQYF,TGTGCCAGCAGCTCAACTAGCGGGGGGGCCCTCACGCAGTATTTT
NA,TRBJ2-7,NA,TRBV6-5,CASSYSQVRYEQYF,TGTGCCAGCAGTTACTCGCAGGTACGCTACGAGCAGTACTTC
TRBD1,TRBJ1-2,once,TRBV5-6,CASSLDRGDYGYTF,TGTGCCAGCAGCCTCGACAGGGGCGACTATGGCTACACCTTC
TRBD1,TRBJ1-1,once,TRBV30,CAWSGTGGTEAFF,TGTGCCTGGAGTGGGACAGGGGGCACTGAAGCTTTCTTT
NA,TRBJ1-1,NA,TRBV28,CASSPPGGESTEAFF,TGTGCCAGCAGCCCCCCCGGGGGGGAGAGCACTGAAGCTTTCTTT
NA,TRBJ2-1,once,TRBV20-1,CSARAGGFQFF,TGCAGTGCTAGAGCAGGGGGGTTTCAGTTCTTC
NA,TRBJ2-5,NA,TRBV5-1,CASCPGETYQETQYF,TGCGCCAGCTGCCCGGGAGAAACCTACCAAGAGACCCAGTACTTC
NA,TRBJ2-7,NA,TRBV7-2,CASSSGAYRTYEQYF,TGTGCCAGCAGCTCTGGGGCTTACAGAACCTACGAGCAGTACTTC
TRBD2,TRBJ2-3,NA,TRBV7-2,CASSLRSFLKREGTDTQYF,TGTGCCAGCAGCTTAAGATCCTTTTTAAAGCGGGAGGGCACAGATACGCAGTATTTT
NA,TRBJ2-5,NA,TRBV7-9,CASSPYQETQYF,TGTGCCAGCAGCCCGTACCAAGAGACCCAGTACTTC
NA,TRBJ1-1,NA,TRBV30,CAWSGEPHTEAFF,TGTGCCTGGAGTGGAGAACCCCACACTGAAGCTTTCTTT
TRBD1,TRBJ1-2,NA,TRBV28,CASSLSQGGGYTF,TGTGCCAGCAGTTTATCCCAGGGGGGTGGCTACACCTTC
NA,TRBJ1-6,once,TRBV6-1,CASSELQGRDSPLHF,TGTGCCAGCAGTGAACTTCAGGGTAGGGATTCACCCCTCCACTTT
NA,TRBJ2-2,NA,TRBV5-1,CASRFTPGELFF,TGCGCCAGCAGGTTTACTCCCGGGGAGCTGTTTTTT
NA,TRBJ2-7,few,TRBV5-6,CASSLYYEQYF,TGTGCCAGCAGCTTATACTACGAGCAGTACTTC
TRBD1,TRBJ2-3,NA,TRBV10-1,CASSQDRGYTQYF,TGCGCCAGTAGCCAAGACAGGGGATATACGCAGTATTTT
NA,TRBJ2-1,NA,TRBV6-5,CASSYPPYNEQFF,TGTGCCAGCAGTTACCCCCCATACAATGAGCAGTTCTTC
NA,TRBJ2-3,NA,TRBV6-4,CASSVSAQGLSTQYF,TGTGCCAGCAGTGTTTCGGCGCAGGGGTTAAGTACGCAGTATTTT
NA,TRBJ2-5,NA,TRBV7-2,CASSLNGGGQETQYF,TGTGCCAGCAGCCTCAACGGTGGAGGCCAAGAGACCCAGTACTTC
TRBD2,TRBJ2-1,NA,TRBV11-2,CASSWDGGAYNEQFF,TGTGCCAGCAGCTGGGACGGGGGGGCGTACAATGAGCAGTTCTTC
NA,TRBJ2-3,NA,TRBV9,CASSVGPSGFTDTQYF,TGTGCCAGCAGCGTAGGGCCATCGGGGTTCACAGATACGCAGTATTTT
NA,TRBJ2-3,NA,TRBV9,CASSVGGSNSDTQYF,TGTGCCAGCAGCGTAGGTGGCAGTAATTCAGATACGCAGTATTTT
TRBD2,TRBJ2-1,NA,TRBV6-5,CASSWETSGNNEQFF,TGTGCCAGCAGTTGGGAGACTAGCGGGAACAATGAGCAGTTCTTC
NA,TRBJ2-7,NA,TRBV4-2,CASSAPVSGVYEQYF,TGTGCCAGCAGCGCCCCGGTGTCGGGGGTGTACGAGCAGTACTTC
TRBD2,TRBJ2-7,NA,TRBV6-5,CASSSPSGGRYEQYF,TGTGCCAGCAGCTCCCCTAGCGGGGGGCGCTACGAGCAGTACTTC